Below are 27 T cell receptor beta chains sequenced from a single sample in a study of OX40 agonist ivuxolimab in advanced cancers. Assay: immunoSEQ multiplex PCR; the TCRdb copy retains only in-frame clones and omits some. The sample yields about 19,000 clones, 83% seen once. Sequenced material: CD4+ or CD8+ T cells sorted from blood, taken in a trial of the OX40 agonist ivuxolimab. These receptor sequences come from an adult with an advanced solid tumor such as melanoma, head and neck, liver or kidney cancer.

This chain links TRBV5-1 with TRBJ1-1; D might be TRBD1 (5 bases). V was clipped by 4 bases and J by 0 bases, with 7 bases between them. Germline assignment: CDR1 SGHRS and CDR2 YFSETQ. The CDR3 extends over 13 amino acids. The DNA of the CDR3 is TGCGCCAGCAGCGGGGACCTGAACACTGAAGCTTTCTTT. Protein: CASSGDLNTEAFF. The whole variable domain, filled in from reference TRBV5-1 and TRBJ1-1, reads KAGVTQTPRYLIKTRGQQVTLSCSPISGHRSVSWYQQTPGQGLQFLFEYFSETQRNKGNFPGRFSGRQFSNSRSEMNVSTLELGDSALYLCASSGDLNTEAFFGQGTRLTVV.

The chain joins TRBV7-9 to TRBJ2-1; 8 bases agree with TRBD2. The trim removed 8 bases at V and 0 bases at J, leaving 3 bases unmatched. CDR3 size: 14 residues. CDR1 is SEHNR and CDR2 is FQNEAQ in the germline V gene (reference sequence). The CDR3 nucleotides read TGTGCCAGCCGCGGGGGGAGCTCCTACAATGAGCAGTTCTTC. Translation: CASRGGSSYNEQFF.

This clone was detected a few times. The chain recombines TRBV29-1 with TRBJ1-1; 8 nucleotides align to TRBD1. CDR1 SQVTM and CDR2 ANQGSEA come from the germline V gene. This CDR3 is built from 15 residues. Germline trimming cut 7 bases from V and 3 bases from J; bases unmatched to any gene: 13. CDR3 sequence: CSGLWVRQGYTEAFF. The DNA of the CDR3 is TGCAGCGGCCTCTGGGTAAGACAGGGGTACACTGAAGCTTTCTTT.

The chain uses TRBV11-1 and TRBJ1-2; D gene unclear. Germline CDR1 and CDR2: SGHAT and FQDESV (reference sequence). The CDR3 contains 12 residues. Between the trimmed V and J ends, which lost 5 bases and 5 bases, there was a span of 9 bases. CDR3 DNA: TGTGCCAGCAGCATGGGGTCTTATGGCTACACCTTC. Protein product: CASSMGSYGYTF.

Only one count was recorded for this clone. This rearrangement joins TRBV6-5 to TRBJ1-2, with D possibly being TRBD1 (6 bases). Germline V gene sequence: CDR1 MNHEY, CDR2 SVGAGI. The CDR3 has 15 residues. Trimming took 6 bases from V and 2 from J, leaving 16 bases between them. The CDR3 protein is CASSDGGQPNYGYTF. CDR3 sequence (DNA): TGTGCCAGCAGCGACGGTGGACAGCCGAACTATGGCTACACCTTC.

The chain carries TRBV7-6 and TRBJ2-7; TRBD1 might be the D (6 bases). Germline CDR1 and CDR2: SGHVS and FNYEAQ. Trimming removed 1 base from V and 6 bases from J, with 13 bases in between. The CDR3 sequence is 14 residues long. The CDR3 is CASSLGMGAGEQYF. The CDR3, as DNA: TGTGCCAGCAGCTTAGGGATGGGGGCTGGCGAGCAGTACTTC.

The chain combines TRBV2 with TRBJ2-5; 13 positions match TRBD2. The V gene's germline CDR1 is SNHLY and CDR2 FYNNEI. The CDR3 is 18 amino acids. The V segment lost 7 bases and the J segment 0 bases; nucleotides outside the gene matches: 11. The CDR3 region is CASTLVPGLAGNQETQYF. The CDR3 DNA reads as TGTGCCAGCACCCTGGTCCCGGGACTAGCGGGAAACCAAGAGACCCAGTACTTC.

The chain is built from TRBV7-2 and TRBJ2-1, with D maybe TRBD2 (5 bases). V lost 6 bases to trimming and J lost 0 bases, with 12 bases between them. The CDR3 totals 15 residues. Germline CDR1 SGHTA, CDR2 FQGNSA. In DNA form, the CDR3 reads TGTGCCAGCAGTCCGGACTCCAGCTCCTACAATGAGCAGTTCTTC. Residues: CASSPDSSSYNEQFF.

This chain joins TRBV28 and TRBJ2-1; D is unclear. The V end lost 5 bases, the J end lost 0 bases, and 14 bases lay between the germline ends. CDR3 length equals 16 residues. Germline loops: CDR1 MDHEN, CDR2 SYDVKM. CDR3 sequence: CASSTPIARSYNEQFF. The CDR3 DNA sequence: TGTGCCAGCAGTACCCCGATCGCACGCTCCTACAATGAGCAGTTCTTC.

This chain links TRBV5-6 with TRBJ2-5; unclear D gene. The closer fit of TRBJ2-7 to the DNA end suggests the J call may be wrong. Germline V lookup: CDR1 SGHDT, CDR2 YYEEEE. CDR3 length: 13 residues. The chain's CDR3 is CASSLSSRYEQYF. In DNA form, the CDR3 reads TGTGCCAGCAGCTTGTCTTCCCGGTACGAGCAGTACTTC.

The rearrangement joins TRBV14 to TRBJ1-6; D gene unclear. The CDR3 has 15 amino acids. Germline CDR1 reads SGHDN; CDR2 reads FVKESK. V lost 3 bases and J lost 7, with 13 bases in between. In DNA, the CDR3 is TGTGCCAGCAGCCACCGTCCACTTGGAAATTCACCCCTCCACTTT. This sequence encodes CASSHRPLGNSPLHF.

The genes are TRBV7-2 and TRBJ2-2; D possibly corresponds to TRBD1 (6 bases). Between the trimmed V and J ends, which lost 6 bases and 7 bases, there was a span of 12 bases. Germline CDR1 SGHTA, CDR2 FQGNSA. This CDR3 has 13 amino acids. As DNA, the CDR3 is TGTGCCAGCAGACCCCCAGGGGTCGGGGAGCTGTTTTTT. It yields the protein CASRPPGVGELFF.

The chain carries TRBV2 and TRBJ2-7; 11 nucleotides match TRBD1. Trimming removed 6 bases from V and 5 bases from J; junction bases left unmatched: 9. This CDR3 has 15 residues. The germline gives CDR1 SNHLY, CDR2 FYNNEI. CDR3 sequence reads: CASRAGTGGEHEQYF. The CDR3 coding sequence is TGTGCCAGCAGAGCTGGGACAGGGGGTGAGCACGAGCAGTACTTC. The full variable domain, completed using reference TRBV2 and TRBJ2-7, is EPEVTQTPSHQVTQMGQEVILRCVPISNHLYFYWYRQILGQKVEFLVSFYNNEISEKSEIFDDQFSVERPDGSNFTLKIRSTKLEDSAMYFCASRAGTGGEHEQYFGPGTRLTVT.

Here the CDR3 DNA reads TGTGCCAGCAGTCCTACAACAGGACTAGTGGAGCAGTACTTC. It encodes CASSPTTGLVEQYF. The chain uses TRBV27 and TRBJ2-7; 7 positions match TRBD2. CDR3 length: 14 amino acids. Germline trimming cut 5 bases from V and 7 bases from J; bases unmatched to any gene: 11. Germline assignment: CDR1 MNHEY and CDR2 SMNVEV (reference sequence).

In this sample, this clone turned up a few times. The J gene is TRBJ1-1, the V gene TRBV19; D remains unclear. CDR1 is LNHDA, CDR2 SQIVND, per germline (reference sequence). V was pared by 6 bases and J by 3 bases, with 8 bases between. CDR3 length equals 12 residues. CDR3 loop: CASSFGDTEAFF. CDR3 bases: TGTGCCAGTAGCTTCGGGGACACTGAAGCTTTCTTT.

The V and J genes are TRBV19 and TRBJ1-1; a possible D gene is TRBD1 (5 bases). V dropped 4 bases and J dropped 1 base, with 13 bases sitting between them. From germline, CDR1 is LNHDA and CDR2 SQIVND (reference sequence). CDR3 size: 15 residues. CDR3 sequence: CASSTRPTGNTEAFF. CDR3 coding DNA: TGTGCCAGTAGTACCCGACCTACAGGGAACACTGAAGCTTTCTTT.

CDR3 in DNA: TGTGCCAGTAGTATAGGCACTACCTTCTACGAGCAGTACTTC. It is translated as CASSIGTTFYEQYF. The rearrangement links TRBV19 to TRBJ2-7; no definite D call. Germline values: CDR1 LNHDA, CDR2 SQIVND (reference sequence). V lost 1 base, J lost 3 bases, and 10 bases lay in between. CDR3 length: 14 residues.

In its sample, this clone ranks as medium-sized. The V gene is TRBV4-1, the J gene TRBJ1-5; 9 nucleotides agree with TRBD1. Germline trimming cut 4 bases from V and 4 bases from J; bases unmatched to any gene: 2. The CDR3 totals 14 residues. From germline, CDR1 is MGHRA and CDR2 YSYEKL. The CDR3 here is CASSLGTGNQPQHF. The DNA for the CDR3 is TGCGCCAGCAGCCTAGGGACAGGGAATCAGCCCCAGCATTTT.

This clone appeared a few times. CDR3 in amino acids: CASSEGVSPLHF. The CDR3, as DNA: TGTGCCAGCAGTGAGGGGGTCTCACCCCTCCACTTT. The rearrangement uses TRBV2 and TRBJ1-6; TRBD1 is a possible D gene (5 bases). Germline V gives CDR1 SNHLY, CDR2 FYNNEI. Trimming stripped 3 bases from V and 10 bases from J, with 7 bases between. This CDR3 contains 12 residues.

The V and J genes are TRBV27 and TRBJ2-1; D might be TRBD2 (5 bases). The V and J ends lost 5 bases and 5 bases respectively, with 13 bases between them. Germline lookup yields CDR1 MNHEY and CDR2 SMNVEV (reference sequence). This CDR3 contains 14 residues. The CDR3 loop is CASSQLVTDNEQFF. For the CDR3, the DNA is TGTGCCAGCAGTCAACTAGTAACCGACAATGAGCAGTTCTTC.

The V and J genes are TRBV19 and TRBJ2-3; 9 bases are shared with TRBD2. V shed 3 bases and J 2 bases; nucleotides not matched to a gene: 9. CDR1 and CDR2 (germline): LNHDA, SQIVND (reference sequence). This CDR3 has 17 amino acids. CDR3 region: CASSMIGLAGTTDTQYF. The CDR3 region has the DNA TGTGCCAGTAGTATGATAGGCCTAGCGGGGACCACAGATACGCAGTATTTT.

This rearrangement joins TRBV7-6 to TRBJ2-7; no firm D call. Germline V gene data show CDR1 as SGHVS and CDR2 as FNYEAQ. Trimming removed 0 bases from V and 4 bases from J, with 7 bases in between. The CDR3 runs 13 residues. The CDR3 coding sequence is TGTGCCAGCAGCTTAGCGGGCCCATACGAGCAGTACTTC. Protein product: CASSLAGPYEQYF.

V and J are TRBV13 and TRBJ1-1, with D unclear. CDR1 PRHDT and CDR2 FYEKMQ come from the germline V gene (reference sequence). Trimming shortened V by 0 bases and J by 6 bases, and 8 bases separated the two germline ends. The CDR3 sequence is 13 residues long. CDR3 protein: CASSLGLGPEAFF. CDR3 DNA: TGTGCCAGCAGCTTAGGGCTCGGTCCTGAAGCTTTCTTT.

For this clone: The same CDR3 arises from other DNA sequences in this sample as well. The gene calls are TRBV27 and TRBJ1-2, with D possibly being TRBD1 (5 bases). The V gene lost 8 bases and the J gene lost 4 bases, with 11 bases spanning the gap. The CDR3 has 12 amino acids. The V gene's germline CDR1 is MNHEY and CDR2 SMNVEV (reference sequence). This CDR3 reads CASSDRGYGYTF. DNA of the CDR3: TGTGCCAGCTCAGATAGGGGCTATGGCTACACCTTC.

The chain joins TRBV6-5 to TRBJ2-1; TRBD2 matches 8 bases. The V gene end was trimmed by 7 bases and the J gene end by 8 bases; junction bases not matched to a gene: 10. The CDR3 runs 14 residues. Germline lookup yields CDR1 MNHEY and CDR2 SVGAGI. In DNA form, the CDR3 reads TGTGCCAGCAACCCCGCGGGGGGAGGCGATGAGCAGTTCTTC. Amino acids: CASNPAGGGDEQFF.

The chain links TRBV28 to TRBJ1-5, with TRBD1 matching 7 bases. V shed 5 bases, J shed 7 bases, and the junction held 5 bases outside the gene matches. CDR3 length equals 13 residues. The V gene's germline CDR1 is MDHEN and CDR2 SYDVKM. CDR3 coding DNA: TGTGCCAGCAGTAGCAGGGGGGTCCAGCCCCAGCATTTT. Translated: CASSSRGVQPQHF. The full variable domain, its missing parts supplied by reference TRBV28 and TRBJ1-5, is DVKVTQSSRYLVKRTGEKVFLECVQDMDHENMFWYRQDPGLGLRLIYFSYDVKMKEKGDIPEGYSVSREKKERFSLILESASTNQTSMYLCASSSRGVQPQHFGDGTRLSIL.

This clone was counted only a few times. The chain joins TRBV9 to TRBJ2-1; 11 nucleotides match TRBD1. The CDR3 runs to 14 residues. V lost 4 bases, J lost 10 bases, and 7 bases stayed unmatched. CDR1 SGDLS and CDR2 YYNGEE come from the germline V gene. The CDR3 sequence: CASSPSGQGGEQFF. CDR3 in DNA: TGTGCCAGCAGCCCCTCGGGACAGGGGGGAGAGCAGTTCTTC.